The clone carrying this TCR beta chain was detected many times. Its antigen is not identified. Unique molecular identifiers were affixed to single, distinct cDNA molecules. MiXCR, applied by TCRdb to the 5' RACE reads, yields one record per CDR3 protein. The sample lists roughly 81,000 distinct CDR3 sequences, 5% to 6.5% occurring once. The data originate from a study of early T cells in non-severe SARS-CoV-2 infection. Background on the study: Unsorted whole blood bulk RNA was sequenced, with unpaired chains. Study-level points and caveats: A preference for anti-spike CD8 responses marked VDJdb matching, which missed private and CD4 specificities.

This receptor was obtained from an adult who was a healthcare worker with PCR-confirmed SARS-CoV-2 infection or an uninfected control (not recorded which). Sequencing was performed on whole blood.

CDR3 region: CSVTNRRENYGYTF. The CDR3 coding sequence is TGCAGTGTTACCAACCGCAGAGAGAACTATGGCTACACCTTC. The rearrangement uses TRBV20-1 and TRBJ1-2; no clear D gene. The CDR3 sequence is 14 residues long. The V gene lost 7 bases and the J gene lost 2 bases, with 17 bases spanning the gap. Germline loops: CDR1 DFQATT, CDR2 SNEGSKA (reference sequence).